The entry below describes one T cell receptor (beta chain). These data originate in a study of blood T cell repertoires in COVID-19. Study overall: Spain, Italy and the United States supplied samples that represented acute and convalescent COVID-19. PBMCs, B-cell-depleted T cells, or T cells were the source of the cDNA or gDNA that made up the material.

Method: immunoSEQ multiplex PCR; TCRdb's copy keeps in-frame clones and lacks some. The profile shows 200,000 to 300,000 clones, about 91% of them singletons. Trimming pared 4 bases from V and 6 bases from J, leaving 14 bases between. The CDR3 totals 14 residues. Per the germline V gene, CDR1 is SGDLS and CDR2 is YYNGEE. This sequence joins TRBV9 and TRBJ2-1; maybe TRBD2 (6 bases). The TCR comes from a middle-aged woman with acute COVID-19. Sequenced input: PBMCs or T cells enriched from blood (not recorded which). The CDR3 protein is CASSPLGTFNEQFF. The CDR3 DNA reads TGTGCCAGCAGCCCCCTTGGGACTTTCAATGAGCAGTTCTTC.